This record concerns one TCR beta chain sequence. The junction had 8 bases not matched to a gene; V was cut back by 4 bases and J by 3 bases. In germline, CDR1 is PRHDT, CDR2 FYEKMQ (reference sequence). The CDR3 has 16 residues. Original methodology: Estimation of nucleated cell counts was performed using reference gene primer amplification. The method was immunoSEQ multiplex PCR; TCRdb's version includes in-frame clones alone and lacks a portion of them. V and J calls and clone size are those listed in that table; D and trimming were worked out from the DNA. The sample contains some 290,000 clones, 85% to 90% of which appear only once. This record comes from a study of blood T cell repertoires in COVID-19. About the research overall: Acute and convalescent COVID-19 samples came from the United States, Italy and Spain. Nucleic acid was either cDNA or gDNA, and it came from T cells, B-cell-depleted T cells, or PBMCs.

The Seattle patients, enrolled during active infection, were followed longitudinally. The TCR originated in a woman in her thirties with COVID-19, enrolled during active disease. Sample: peripheral blood. The chain has TRBV13 and TRBJ1-2, with TRBD1 matching over 10 bases. CDR3 amino acids: CASSYSGTGEDYGYTF. DNA for the CDR3: TGTGCCAGCAGCTACTCCGGGACAGGGGAAGACTATGGCTACACCTTC.